The clone carrying this T cell receptor (beta chain) was counted only a few times. Its antigen is unknown. These data are taken from a study of cytomegalovirus exposure and HLA in healthy donors. The PCR had 60 Vbeta and 13 Jbeta primers. Assay used: immunoSEQ multiplex PCR; TCRdb lists only in-frame clones, some missing. The data contain 95,000 to 150,000 clones, less than 10% of them seen just once; the ten biggest clones take up about 6.6%. J lost 6 bases, V lost 3 bases, and 5 bases had no gene match. The CDR3 spans 14 residues. Germline-derived CDR1 and CDR2 are SGDLS and YYNGEE. General study results and limits: It was likely that a cluster of highly shared sequence variants was a sequencing artifact. Because they were indistinguishable, some V segments, including TRBV6-2 and TRBV6-3, were excluded. Reports indicated that the classifier achieved high specificity and sensitivity in diagnosing cytomegalovirus status.

The rearrangement joins TRBV9 to TRBJ2-1; 8 nucleotides line up with TRBD2. The source of this sequence is a woman aged 35 to 49 in good health and CMV-seropositive. Sample: PBMCs. Here the CDR3 DNA reads TGTGCCAGCAGCGCGGGGGGGCAATTCAATGAGCAGTTCTTC. Translation: CASSAGGQFNEQFF.